These T cell receptor beta chains were read from a single sample in a study of blood T cells in healthy people across ages. Each CDR3 protein gets one entry after TCRdb re-called the 5' RACE reads with MiXCR. This sample yields 890,000 or so distinct CDR3 sequences, of which around 62% are seen a single time; approximately 30% belongs to the top ten. The sequencing sample was made of blood. Receptor source: a man between 25 and 39 years old in good health. CDR3s include the opening cysteine and the closing phenylalanine or tryptophan. D genes are given only for firm matches. Only part of the rows carry a size: once, few, many, or a class if the clone is expanded.

J,size,V,D,DNA,CDR3
TRBJ2-4,few,TRBV10-3,-,TGTGCCATCAGTGAGCCTTTCGGGGGCGGGGAGATTAAAAACATTCAGTACTTC,CAISEPFGGGEIKNIQYF
TRBJ2-4,-,TRBV21-1,-,TGTGCCAGCAGCCAGTCGATTGAGGAGGGGGCCAAAAACATTCAGTACTTC,CASSQSIEEGAKNIQYF
TRBJ2-5,-,TRBV30,TRBD2,TGTGCCGCCCAGGGACTAGCGGCCCAAGAGACCCAGTACTTC,CAAQGLAAQETQYF
TRBJ2-7,-,TRBV7-9,-,TGTGCCAGCAGCCGGGACTTCAACTCCTACGAGCAGTACTTC,CASSRDFNSYEQYF
TRBJ2-3,-,TRBV7-9,-,TGTGCCAGCAGCTTAGCGCTAGTAGATACGCAGTATTTT,CASSLALVDTQYF
TRBJ2-7,-,TRBV4-2,-,TGTGCCAGCAGCCAAGATCTCGGGACAACGACCTCCTACGAGCAGTACTTC,CASSQDLGTTTSYEQYF
TRBJ2-5,few,TRBV6-5,-,TGTGCCAGCAGTGTACGGCGGCCCCCAGAGACCCAGTACTTC,CASSVRRPPETQYF
TRBJ2-6,-,TRBV6-2/TRBV6-3,TRBD2,TGTGCCAGCAGTTACCCGACTAGCGGGAGAGGAGGGGCCAACGTCCTGACTTTC,CASSYPTSGRGGANVLTF
TRBJ2-3,-,TRBV12-3/TRBV12-4,-,TGTGCCAGCACCCAGCGGCAGGCGGGGGATACGCAGTATTTT,CASTQRQAGDTQYF
TRBJ2-3,few,TRBV9,-,TGTGCCAGCAGCGCCCGGGGACAAGGCACAGATACGCAGTATTTT,CASSARGQGTDTQYF
TRBJ2-7,few,TRBV7-9,-,TGTGCCAGCACCCCAACGTCTGGGGAAAACTACGAGCAGTACTTC,CASTPTSGENYEQYF
TRBJ2-5,-,TRBV2,-,TGTGCCAGCAGGGTAGTCCGGGAGACCCAGTACTTC,CASRVVRETQYF
TRBJ2-1,-,TRBV3-1,TRBD1,TGTGCCAGCAGCCAAGCAAGGCGGCAGGGGGCTATTCTATTTGATGAGCAGTTCTTC,CASSQARRQGAILFDEQFF
TRBJ2-5,-,TRBV11-2,TRBD2,TGTGCCAGCAGCTTAGGAGGGCGGGGGGGTGGAGAGACCCAGTACTTC,CASSLGGRGGGETQYF
TRBJ1-1,-,TRBV15,-,TGTGCCACCAGGTCCACGGGATTTTCGCCAGGGGACACTGAAGCTTTCTTT,CATRSTGFSPGDTEAFF
TRBJ2-2,-,TRBV15,-,TGTGCCACCAGCAGAGATCTGGCAGTCCCGAACACCGGGGAGCTGTTTTTT,CATSRDLAVPNTGELFF
TRBJ2-1,-,TRBV5-1,-,TGCGCCAGCATACTTTCACAGGGAAGCAATGAGCAGTTCTTC,CASILSQGSNEQFF
TRBJ2-4,few,TRBV29-1,-,TGCAGCGTTGAAGATGGAACGGGGGGCGCGGAAAACATTCAGTACTTC,CSVEDGTGGAENIQYF
TRBJ1-2,-,TRBV30,TRBD1,TGTGCCTGGAGTACACCGGGACAGGGAGCCGGCTACACCTTC,CAWSTPGQGAGYTF